This TCR beta chain is from a study of blood T cell dynamics during melanoma immunotherapy. At the level of the study: Standard first-line treatment here was pembrolizumab or nivolumab plus ipilimumab in metastatic melanoma.

Deletions cut 0 bases from V and 4 bases from J, with 15 bases between. Germline V CDR1 and CDR2: SGHAT, FQNNGV. CDR3 length equals 16 residues. Noted time point: pre-treatment baseline. The method was immunoSEQ multiplex PCR; TCRdb's version includes in-frame clones alone and lacks a portion of them. The sample has thousands of clones; 70% to 90% are singletons. The chain uses TRBV11-2 and TRBJ2-5; a possible D gene is TRBD1 (7 bases). The TCR sequence derives from a human donor with melanoma. The sample was blood, taken from a patient treated with checkpoint blockade. In nucleotides, the CDR3 is TGTGCCAGCAGCTTAGATCTAGGAGGGGGCGCAGAGACCCAGTACTTC. The encoded protein is CASSLDLGGGAETQYF. The full variable domain, its missing parts supplied by reference TRBV11-2 and TRBJ2-5, is EAGVAQSPRYKIIEKRQSVAFWCNPISGHATLYWYQQILGQGPKLLIQFQNNGVVDDSQLPKDRFSAERLKGVDSTLKIQPAKLEDSAVYLCASSLDLGGGAETQYFGPGTRLLVL.